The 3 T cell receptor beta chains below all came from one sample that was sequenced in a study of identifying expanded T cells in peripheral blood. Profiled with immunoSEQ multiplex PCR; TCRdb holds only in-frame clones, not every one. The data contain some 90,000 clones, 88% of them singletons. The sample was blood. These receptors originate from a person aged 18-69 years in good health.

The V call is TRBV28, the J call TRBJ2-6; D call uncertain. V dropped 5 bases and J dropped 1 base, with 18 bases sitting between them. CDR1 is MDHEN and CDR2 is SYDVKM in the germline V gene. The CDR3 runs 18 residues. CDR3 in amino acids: CASSPTFDVGSGANVLTF. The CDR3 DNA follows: TGTGCCAGCAGTCCCACCTTTGATGTGGGGTCTGGGGCCAACGTCCTGACTTTC.

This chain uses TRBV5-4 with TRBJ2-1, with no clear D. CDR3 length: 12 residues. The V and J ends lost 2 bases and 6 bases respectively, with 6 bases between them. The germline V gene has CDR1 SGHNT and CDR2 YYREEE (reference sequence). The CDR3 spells CASSFNSNEQFF. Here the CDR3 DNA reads TGTGCCAGCAGCTTTAATAGCAATGAGCAGTTCTTC.

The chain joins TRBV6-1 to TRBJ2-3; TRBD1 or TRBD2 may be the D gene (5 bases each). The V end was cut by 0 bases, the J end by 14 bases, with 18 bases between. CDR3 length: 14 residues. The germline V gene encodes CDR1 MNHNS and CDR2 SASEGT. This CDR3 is CASSEAPRGSWRYF. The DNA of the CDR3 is TGTGCCAGCAGTGAAGCCCCTCGGGGCTCCTGGAGGTATTTT.